A selection of T cell receptor beta chains follows, all from one sample in a study of early T cells in non-severe SARS-CoV-2 infection. TCRdb re-called the 5' RACE reads with MiXCR, one entry per CDR3 protein. This sample has about 35,000 distinct CDR3 sequences; approximately 4.4% occur once, and the top ten carry 7.9%. The sample taken for sequencing was whole blood. These receptors all stem from an adult who was a healthcare worker with PCR-confirmed SARS-CoV-2 infection or an uninfected control (not recorded which). Both conserved end residues are part of each CDR3. The D gene is left open where the match is weak. The size of a clone is reported for some rows only, either as once, few or many, or as a class for expanded clones.

>many|TRBJ1-2|TRBV11-2|-|13
TGTGCCAGCAGCTTAGATTCTAACTATGGCTACACCTTC
CASSLDSNYGYTF
>many|TRBJ2-1|TRBV25-1|-|11
TGTGCCAGCAGCTTCCACAATGAGCAGTTCTTC
CASSFHNEQFF
>few|TRBJ2-7|TRBV18|-|14
TGTGCCAGCTCACCACCGGGCAGGGTGGGCGAGCAGTACTTC
CASSPPGRVGEQYF
>few|TRBJ2-7|TRBV7-2|TRBD2|15
TGTGCCAGCAGCACAACTAGCGGATGGGCCTACGAGCAGTACTTC
CASSTTSGWAYEQYF
>many|TRBJ1-2|TRBV11-3|-|12
TGTGCCAGCAGCTTAGATTGGGCTGGCTACACCTTC
CASSLDWAGYTF
>many|TRBJ1-5|TRBV29-1|-|13
TGCAGCGTCGTGCCAGGGCGCAATCAGCCCCAGCATTTT
CSVVPGRNQPQHF
>-|TRBJ2-1|TRBV20-1|TRBD1|14
TGCAGTGCTCCACCGGGACAGGGATACAATGAGCAGTTCTTC
CSAPPGQGYNEQFF
>many|TRBJ2-7|TRBV7-6|TRBD1|16
TGTGCCAGCAGCCCCCTACCTGGACAGGGGGCCTTCGAGCAGTACTTC
CASSPLPGQGAFEQYF
>many|TRBJ1-6|TRBV5-4|-|17
TGTGCCAGCAGCTTGGCTACAAATACTATCTCAAATTCACCCCTCCACTTT
CASSLATNTISNSPLHF
>many|TRBJ2-1|TRBV6-6|-|12
TGTGCCAGCAGTTTCGGAAACAATGAGCAGTTCTTC
CASSFGNNEQFF
>-|TRBJ2-7|TRBV20-1|-|11
TGCAGTGCTAGAGATCGCACCCAGCAGTACTTC
CSARDRTQQYF
>many|TRBJ2-3|TRBV10-3|TRBD2|16
TGTGCCATCAGTGAGGGACTAGCGGGGGGCACAGATACGCAGTATTTT
CAISEGLAGGTDTQYF
>many|TRBJ2-1|TRBV20-1|TRBD1|13
TGCAGTGCTAGAGATCAGGGGGCAAGTGAGCAGTTCTTC
CSARDQGASEQFF
>many|TRBJ2-1|TRBV19|TRBD2|17
TGTGCCAGTAGTCCCTTAAGACTAGCGGGGAGTTACAATGAGCAGTTCTTC
CASSPLRLAGSYNEQFF
>many|TRBJ2-1|TRBV5-6|-|17
TGTGCCAGCATCCCCTTGTCTGCGGGGAGCTCCTACAATGAGCAGTTCTTC
CASIPLSAGSSYNEQFF
>-|TRBJ2-7|TRBV5-1|TRBD1|15
TGCGCCAGCAGCCACGGACAGGGGTTTTCCTACGAGCAGTACTTC
CASSHGQGFSYEQYF
>many|TRBJ2-1|TRBV3-1|-|14
TGTGCCAGCAGCCATCTTATCAGGGACAATGAGCAGTTCTTC
CASSHLIRDNEQFF
>few|TRBJ2-2|TRBV28|TRBD2|16
TGTGCCAGCAGTTTATTAGCGGGGGCCAACACCGGGGAGCTGTTTTTT
CASSLLAGANTGELFF
>many|TRBJ2-7|TRBV20-1|-|16
TGCAGTGCTAGAGCCCCTCCAGGGGCGAAGGGGTACGAGCAGTACTTC
CSARAPPGAKGYEQYF
>many|TRBJ2-1|TRBV5-1|TRBD2|17
TGCGCCAGCAGCCACCTGACTAGCGGGAGCTCCTACAATGAGCAGTTCTTC
CASSHLTSGSSYNEQFF
>-|TRBJ2-5|TRBV6-1|-|12
TGTGCCAGCACGGGGGCGCTGGAGACCCAGTACTTC
CASTGALETQYF
>many|TRBJ1-6|TRBV28|-|17
TGTGCCAGCAGTTCCCCCGGAGGGGGGTCCTATAATTCACCCCTCCACTTT
CASSSPGGGSYNSPLHF
>many|TRBJ1-2|TRBV5-1|TRBD1|14
TGCGCCAGCAGCTTGGGGCAGGGGGAAGCTGGCTACACCTTC
CASSLGQGEAGYTF
>many|TRBJ2-3|TRBV20-1|-|10
TGCAGTGCTACCACAGATACGCAGTATTTT
CSATTDTQYF
>many|TRBJ2-1|TRBV6-1|-|12
TGTGCCAGCCTTCGGGAGGACAGCAGGCAGTTCTTC
CASLREDSRQFF
>many|TRBJ1-3|TRBV12-3/TRBV12-4|-|14
TGTGCCAGCAGTCAGACAGGAAGGAGCGCCACCATATATTTT
CASSQTGRSATIYF
>-|TRBJ2-7|TRBV4-3|-|13
TGCGCCAGCAGCCAGATTAACGGCTACGAGCAGTACTTC
CASSQINGYEQYF
>many|TRBJ1-1|TRBV20-1|-|13
TGCAGTGATGGAGGGGGAAGAGGGACTGAAGCTTTCTTT
CSDGGGRGTEAFF
>many|TRBJ2-4|TRBV19|-|13
TGTGCCAGTAGTACGTCGCGGGCTGGCATTCAGTACTTC
CASSTSRAGIQYF
>many|TRBJ1-2|TRBV30|-|11
TGTGCCTGGCAGGGTAACTATGGCTACACCTTC
CAWQGNYGYTF
>-|TRBJ1-1|TRBV6-1|-|15
TGTGCCAGCAGTGAAGCGCCGCATGGAAACACTGAAGCTTTCTTT
CASSEAPHGNTEAFF
>many|TRBJ1-1|TRBV12-3/TRBV12-4|-|13
TGTGCCAGCAGTTTTGGTATGAACACTGAAGCTTTCTTT
CASSFGMNTEAFF
>many|TRBJ2-1|TRBV7-2|TRBD2|15
TGTGCCAGCAGCCGCGGGGGGGCCGCCTACAATGAGCAGTTCTTC
CASSRGGAAYNEQFF
>few|TRBJ1-5|TRBV5-8|TRBD1|16
TGTGCCAGCAGCTTGGGACAGGGAGTGCCCCACCAGCCCCAGCATTTT
CASSLGQGVPHQPQHF
>many|TRBJ2-3|TRBV10-1|-|16
TGCGCCAGCAGTGGGAAGAAGGGTCTCCGAGCAGATACGCAGTATTTT
CASSGKKGLRADTQYF
>many|TRBJ1-1|TRBV9|-|13
TGTGCCAGCAGCGCCACCCTGAACACTGAAGCTTTCTTT
CASSATLNTEAFF
>many|TRBJ2-3|TRBV7-9|TRBD2|16
TGTGCCAGCAGCCGACATAGCGGGGGGGCCGCAGATACGCAGTATTTT
CASSRHSGGAADTQYF
>few|TRBJ1-1|TRBV2|-|13
TGTGCCAGCAGTGATCGGGTACGGACTGAAGCTTTCTTT
CASSDRVRTEAFF
>many|TRBJ2-3|TRBV20-1|-|15
TGCAGTGCTGTAGCCCTACGGGGAAGCACAGATACGCAGTATTTT
CSAVALRGSTDTQYF
>many|TRBJ1-1|TRBV15|-|14
TGTGCCACCAGCAGAGATCTCAGGACCACTGAAGCTTTCTTT
CATSRDLRTTEAFF
>few|TRBJ2-2|TRBV5-6|-|16
TGTGCCAGCAGCTTGGGATCAGGAGTGAACACCGGGGAGCTGTTTTTT
CASSLGSGVNTGELFF
>many|TRBJ1-2|TRBV20-1|-|15
TGCAGTGCTAGAACTTGGATTCATGTGGGCTATGGCTACACCTTC
CSARTWIHVGYGYTF
>many|TRBJ2-6|TRBV9|-|15
TGTGCCAGCAGACGGGACGTTCCTGGGGCCAACGTCCTGACTTTC
CASRRDVPGANVLTF
>few|TRBJ2-3|TRBV27|-|14
TGTGCCAGCAGTTCTACCCCCCGGGGGAATACGCAGTATTTT
CASSSTPRGNTQYF
>many|TRBJ1-6|TRBV28|TRBD1|15
TGTGCCAGCAGCCTCCATGGACAGGGCGGGTCACCCCTCCACTTT
CASSLHGQGGSPLHF
>few|TRBJ2-5|TRBV7-9|-|14
TGTGCCAGCAGCTTAGAAGGTTCCGGTGAGACCCAGTACTTC
CASSLEGSGETQYF
>few|TRBJ2-3|TRBV6-5|-|14
TGTGCCAGCAGTTTTCTGACTAGCACAGATACGCAGTATTTT
CASSFLTSTDTQYF
>-|TRBJ1-2|TRBV5-1|-|14
TGCGCCAGCAGCTTTCCGGGACCGCTCTATGGCTACACCTTC
CASSFPGPLYGYTF
>many|TRBJ2-3|TRBV6-6|-|13
TGTGCCAGCATGGGGGGTAGCACAGATACGCAGTATTTT
CASMGGSTDTQYF
>few|TRBJ2-1|TRBV2|-|13
TGTGCCAGCAGTCTTCGTCTAGCCTATGAGCAGTTCTTC
CASSLRLAYEQFF
>many|TRBJ1-2|TRBV2|TRBD1|14
TGTGCCAGCAGAGCCTTTAGACAGGGTAGTGGCTACACCTTC
CASRAFRQGSGYTF
>-|TRBJ1-1|TRBV25-1|-|14
TGTGCCAGCAGTGTTGCAGGGCCTGACAAGAAAGCTTTCTTT
CASSVAGPDKKAFF
>-|TRBJ1-2|TRBV7-9|-|13
TGTGCCAGCAGCAACGTACCCTTAGATGGCTACACCTTC
CASSNVPLDGYTF
>many|TRBJ1-4|TRBV7-6|-|16
TGTGCCAGCAGCTTAGCGGCAGGGGTTACGCTGGAAAAACTGTTTTTT
CASSLAAGVTLEKLFF
>many|TRBJ2-5|TRBV7-2|-|14
TGTGCCAGCAGCTCGGGACACGGGCAAGAGACCCAGTACTTC
CASSSGHGQETQYF
>few|TRBJ2-2|TRBV12-3/TRBV12-4|TRBD2|18
TGTGCCAGCAGGTTACTAGCGGGGGGGCCGTTGGGCACCGGGGAGCTGTTTTTT
CASRLLAGGPLGTGELFF
>-|TRBJ1-1|TRBV3-2|-|18
TGTGCCAGCAGCCAAGAGGAGAAGGGGGTATTCAGCGGCACTGAAGCTTTCTTT
CASSQEEKGVFSGTEAFF